The 29 T cell receptor beta chains reported below all come from one sample, sequenced in a study of identical twins. TCRdb passed the 5' RACE reads through MiXCR, listing each CDR3 protein once. The sample includes about 490,000 distinct CDR3 sequences, 12% to 15% of them seen just once. This sample also appeared in a second study, on yellow fever vaccine responses in identical twins.

The sample consisted of CD4+ T cells sorted from blood. The receptors were gathered from a woman aged 18-35 years in good health.

The sample holds a few counts of this clonotype. The rearrangement uses TRBV6-1 and TRBJ2-2; 7 nucleotides match TRBD1. In germline, CDR1 is MNHNS, CDR2 SASEGT. This CDR3 has 16 residues. The V gene end was trimmed by 2 bases and the J gene end by 1 base; junction bases not matched to a gene: 4. CDR3 region: CASSEMRTGNTGELFF. The CDR3 nucleotides read TGTGCCAGCAGTGAAATGAGGACAGGGAACACCGGGGAGCTGTTTTTT.

The chain has TRBV3-1 and TRBJ1-1, with 8 bases that match TRBD1. Germline V lookup: CDR1 LGHDT, CDR2 YNNKEL (reference sequence). The CDR3 totals 13 residues. Trimming at V came to 0 bases and at J to 8 bases, leaving 2 bases not matched to a gene. The CDR3 spells CASSQDRQGEAFF. The CDR3 DNA sequence: TGTGCCAGCAGCCAAGATAGACAGGGGGAAGCTTTCTTT. Looking up the rest from reference TRBV3-1 and TRBJ1-1 gives the full variable domain: DTAVSQTPKYLVTQMGNDKSIKCEQNLGHDTMYWYKQDSKKFLKIMFSYNNKELIINETVPNRFSPKSPDKAHLNLHINSLELGDSAVYFCASSQDRQGEAFFGQGTRLTVV.

Many counts were recorded for this clonotype. V and J are TRBV5-1 and TRBJ2-3; D is possibly TRBD2 (6 bases). This CDR3 is built from 16 residues. CDR1 and CDR2 from the germline V gene are SGHRS and YFSETQ. Between the trimmed V and J ends, which lost 4 bases and 1 base, there was a span of 16 bases. CDR3 residues: CASSPRLPGGTDTQYF. The DNA for the CDR3 is TGCGCCAGCAGCCCACGACTACCGGGAGGCACAGATACGCAGTATTTT.

This chain connects TRBV27 to TRBJ2-1; 7 nucleotides align to TRBD2. CDR3 length: 12 residues. Unmatched junction bases numbered 8, after V lost 8 bases and J lost 10 bases. CDR1 MNHEY and CDR2 SMNVEV come from the germline V gene (reference sequence). DNA for the CDR3: TGTGCCAGCGGAACCCTACTAGCGGAGCAGTTCTTC. The encoded protein is CASGTLLAEQFF.

This clonotype was seen more than once but under ten times. The rearrangement uses TRBV28 and TRBJ2-5; D assignment may be TRBD1 or TRBD2 (5 bases each). CDR3 length: 17 amino acids. Germline CDR1 and CDR2: MDHEN and SYDVKM. V lost 5 bases, J lost 1 base, and 20 bases lay in between. CDR3 coding DNA: TGTGCCAGCAGTCTAATCGGGACGGCTGGAATCCAAGAGACCCAGTACTTC. This gives the protein CASSLIGTAGIQETQYF.

This clonotype was detected only a few times. The rearrangement uses TRBV29-1 and TRBJ2-5; D remains unclear. V gave up 0 bases and J gave up 4 bases, with 6 bases separating them. Looked up from germline, CDR1 is SQVTM and CDR2 is ANQGSEA. This CDR3 is 12 amino acids long. For the CDR3, the DNA is TGCAGCGTTGAAGATTTTGCAGAGACCCAGTACTTC. Its protein product is CSVEDFAETQYF.

The chain couples TRBV4-1 to TRBJ2-4; a possible D gene is TRBD2 (7 bases). From germline, CDR1 is MGHRA and CDR2 YSYEKL. The V end lost 1 base, the J end lost 1 base, and 14 bases lay between the germline ends. The CDR3 runs to 17 residues. The CDR3 sequence is CASSQGRRGAAKNIQYF. The CDR3, as DNA: TGCGCCAGCAGCCAAGGTCGTCGGGGGGCGGCCAAAAACATTCAGTACTTC.

V is TRBV29-1 and J is TRBJ2-1; 8 nucleotides agree with TRBD2. The germline CDR1 and CDR2 sequences are SQVTM and ANQGSEA. CDR3 length: 15 residues. V shed 6 bases and J 5 bases; nucleotides not matched to a gene: 12. The CDR3 is CSVGKLAEFHNEQFF. The CDR3 nucleotides read TGCAGCGTAGGAAAACTAGCGGAGTTCCACAATGAGCAGTTCTTC.

The sample holds many counts of this clonotype. CDR3 coding DNA: TGCGCCAGCAATAAAGGACAGAACACTGAAGCTTTCTTT. Its translation: CASNKGQNTEAFF. The genes are TRBV5-1 and TRBJ1-1; TRBD1 is a possible D gene (5 bases). In germline, CDR1 is SGHRS, CDR2 YFSETQ. V lost 6 bases, J lost 1 base, and 10 bases lay in between. This CDR3 is 13 amino acids long.

This clonotype has only a few counts. J is TRBJ2-1 and V is TRBV29-1; perhaps TRBD1 as D (6 bases). The V gene lost 4 bases and the J gene lost 6 bases, with 13 bases spanning the gap. The CDR3 length is 13 residues. Germline V gene data show CDR1 as SQVTM and CDR2 as ANQGSEA. CDR3 nucleotides: TGCAGCGTTGTGAGGGACATTCCCAATGAGCAGTTCTTC. This translates into CSVVRDIPNEQFF.

This chain links TRBV28 with TRBJ2-3, with D perhaps TRBD1 or TRBD2 (5 bases each). Germline assignment: CDR1 MDHEN and CDR2 SYDVKM. CDR3 size: 15 residues. The V and J ends lost 7 bases and 2 bases respectively, with 16 bases between them. In nucleotides, the CDR3 is TGTGCCAGCAAAACCCAGGGAGCTGCCACAGATACGCAGTATTTT. It encodes CASKTQGAATDTQYF.

The chain links TRBV15 to TRBJ2-1; 7 positions agree with TRBD2. The junction had 6 bases not matched to a gene; V was cut back by 0 bases and J by 4 bases. The CDR3 extends over 16 amino acids. Germline CDR1 LNHNV, CDR2 YYDKDF (reference sequence). CDR3 amino acids: CATSRDLAEAYNEQFF. The CDR3 DNA is TGTGCCACCAGCAGAGATCTAGCGGAGGCGTACAATGAGCAGTTCTTC. The variable domain in full, with the rest retrieved from reference TRBV15 and TRBJ2-1, is DAMVIQNPRYQVTQFGKPVTLSCSQTLNHNVMYWYQQKSSQAPKLLFHYYDKDFNNEADTPDNFQSRRPNTSFCFLDIRSPGLGDTAMYLCATSRDLAEAYNEQFFGPGTRLTVL.

The V gene is TRBV24-1, the J gene TRBJ1-1; no clear D. The ends were cut back, 5 bases at V and 2 bases at J, with 8 bases in the middle. The CDR3 length is 13 residues. Germline V gene lookup returns CDR1 KGHDR and CDR2 SFDVKD. CDR3 in DNA: TGTGCCACCAGTGTAGGTTTCAACACTGAAGCTTTCTTT. Encoded protein: CATSVGFNTEAFF.

The chain employs TRBV18 and TRBJ1-1; D ambiguous. Germline-derived CDR1 and CDR2 are KGHSH and LQKENI. V dropped 3 bases and J dropped 6 bases, with 8 bases sitting between them. This CDR3 comprises 12 residues. The DNA of the CDR3 is TGTGCCAGCTCACCTATAATGGCTGAAGCTTTCTTT. As protein: CASSPIMAEAFF. Based on the CDR3 plus reference TRBV18 and TRBJ1-1, the full variable domain is NAGVMQNPRHLVRRRGQEARLRCSPMKGHSHVYWYRQLPEEGLKFMVYLQKENIIDESGMPKERFSAEFPKEGPSILRIQQVVRGDSAAYFCASSPIMAEAFFGQGTRLTVV.

This chain links TRBV13 with TRBJ2-3; TRBD1 is a possible D gene (5 bases). V lost 1 base and J lost 1, with 12 bases in between. CDR3 size: 16 residues. The germline gives CDR1 PRHDT, CDR2 FYEKMQ (reference sequence). The CDR3 here is CASSLVAGWGTDTQYF. As DNA, the CDR3 is TGTGCCAGCAGCTTAGTTGCAGGGTGGGGCACAGATACGCAGTATTTT.

This rearrangement joins TRBV15 to TRBJ2-5; the D is unclear. The germline CDR1 and CDR2 sequences are LNHNV and YYDKDF (reference sequence). V was trimmed by 5 bases and J by 1 base, leaving 5 bases between them. The CDR3 is made up of 12 amino acids. In DNA form, the CDR3 reads TGTGCCACCAGCGGCAGCCAAGAGACCCAGTACTTC. Translating gives CATSGSQETQYF.

V is TRBV12-3 or TRBV12-4 and J is TRBJ1-2, with D unresolved. The V end was cut by 3 bases, the J end by 4 bases, with 6 bases between. CDR3 size: 12 residues. CDR3 nucleotides: TGTGCCAGCAGTTTGTCAGTCTATGGCTACACCTTC. Translation gives CASSLSVYGYTF.

A few counts support this clonotype. This rearrangement joins TRBV7-9 to TRBJ2-5, with unresolved D. CDR3 size: 14 residues. Germline CDR1 and CDR2: SEHNR and FQNEAQ (reference sequence). V was clipped by 3 bases and J by 7 bases, with 15 bases between them. This CDR3 is CASSFSDPGVTQYF. The CDR3 nucleotides read TGTGCCAGCAGCTTTAGTGACCCTGGGGTGACCCAGTACTTC.

This clonotype was seen once. The chain is built from TRBV3-1 and TRBJ1-4; D not certain. Germline CDR1 and CDR2: LGHDT and YNNKEL (reference sequence). The length of the CDR3 is 18 residues. Trimming removed 1 base at V and 0 bases at J, with 15 bases between. CDR3 amino acids: CASSQARLGGATNEKLFF. The CDR3 DNA reads TGTGCCAGCAGCCAAGCCCGCTTGGGCGGTGCAACTAATGAAAAACTGTTTTTT.

The chain links TRBV5-1 to TRBJ2-2; D is possibly TRBD1 (6 bases). Germline V gene data show CDR1 as SGHRS and CDR2 as YFSETQ. This CDR3 region has 15 residues. V shed 4 bases and J shed 3 bases, with 13 bases lying between them. CDR3 protein: CASSPATGHTGELFF. Written as DNA, the CDR3 is TGCGCCAGCAGCCCGGCGACAGGCCACACCGGGGAGCTGTTTTTT.

The J gene is TRBJ2-1, the V gene TRBV10-3; the match to TRBD2 covers 8 bases. The trim removed 8 bases at V and 7 bases at J, leaving 16 bases unmatched. Per the germline V gene, CDR1 is ENHRY and CDR2 is SYGVKD. This CDR3 has 16 residues. The CDR3 bases are TGTGCCATCCAAAAGGAGGACGGGAGGGCCGGGAATGAGCAGTTCTTC. This encodes CAIQKEDGRAGNEQFF.

Only a few counts were recorded for this clonotype. The chain is built from TRBV7-8 and TRBJ2-1; D might be TRBD1 (5 bases). The CDR3 has 16 residues. The germline V gene encodes CDR1 SGHVS and CDR2 FQNEAQ. Between the trimmed V and J ends, which lost 4 bases and 3 bases, there was a span of 16 bases. Written as DNA, the CDR3 is TGTGCCAGCAGCTCAGACAGACTTCCCAACTACAATGAGCAGTTCTTC. Translation gives CASSSDRLPNYNEQFF.

This clonotype was seen a few times. The genes are TRBV5-1 and TRBJ2-2, with TRBD1 as a possible D gene (5 bases). V dropped 7 bases and J dropped 3 bases, with 16 bases sitting between them. Germline-derived CDR1 and CDR2 are SGHRS and YFSETQ. This CDR3 spans 15 amino acids. The CDR3, as DNA: TGCGCCAGCTCCACAGGCCACATCGACACCGGGGAGCTGTTTTTT. The encoded protein is CASSTGHIDTGELFF.

The V and J genes are TRBV7-2 and TRBJ1-6; 9 bases are shared with TRBD1. Germline V gives CDR1 SGHTA, CDR2 FQGNSA. CDR3 length: 15 residues. The V and J ends lost 5 bases and 7 bases, in that order; junction bases with no gene match: 6. The CDR3 DNA reads TGTGCCAGCAGCCTTAAACAGGGGGCGAATTCACCCCTCCACTTT. Translation: CASSLKQGANSPLHF.

This clonotype was counted between two and nine times. The chain uses TRBV14 and TRBJ2-3, with a weak D call TRBD2 (6 bases). The CDR3 runs to 16 residues. In germline, CDR1 is SGHDN, CDR2 FVKESK. Trimming took 5 bases from V and 6 from J, leaving 21 bases between them. The CDR3 reads CASSTYGRGMEDTQYF. In DNA form, the CDR3 reads TGTGCCAGCAGCACCTACGGTCGGGGGATGGAGGATACGCAGTATTTT.

The chain carries TRBV3-1 and TRBJ2-7, with D perhaps matching TRBD1 (6 bases). The CDR3 extends over 16 amino acids. V shed 4 bases and J shed 3 bases, with 19 bases lying between them. Germline-derived CDR1 and CDR2 are LGHDT and YNNKEL (reference sequence). The chain's CDR3 is CASSRDPGVAGYEQYF. The CDR3 coding sequence is TGTGCCAGCAGCCGAGACCCAGGGGTCGCGGGCTACGAGCAGTACTTC.

The chain links TRBV15 to TRBJ1-3, with D hard to call. The CDR3 loop spans 14 amino acids. V was clipped by 0 bases and J by 4 bases, with 7 bases between them. Per germline, CDR1 LNHNV and CDR2 YYDKDF (reference sequence). CDR3 coding DNA: TGTGCCACCAGCAGAGAAGGGTACGGAAACACCATATATTTT. It translates to CATSREGYGNTIYF. The full variable domain, in which reference TRBV15 and TRBJ1-3 provide the parts outside the CDR3, is DAMVIQNPRYQVTQFGKPVTLSCSQTLNHNVMYWYQQKSSQAPKLLFHYYDKDFNNEADTPDNFQSRRPNTSFCFLDIRSPGLGDTAMYLCATSREGYGNTIYFGEGSWLTVV.

CDR3 loop: CASSPWEKKNTEAFF. In DNA form, the CDR3 reads TGTGCCAGCTCACCGTGGGAGAAAAAGAACACTGAAGCTTTCTTT. The chain carries TRBV18 and TRBJ1-1; the D is unclear. This CDR3 region has 15 residues. Germline-derived CDR1 and CDR2 are KGHSH and LQKENI. The V and J ends lost 3 bases and 1 base respectively, with 12 bases between them.

The chain employs TRBV10-2 and TRBJ2-3; tentatively, D is TRBD2 (5 bases). Trimming took 7 bases from V and 1 from J, leaving 15 bases between them. The CDR3 sequence is 15 residues long. Germline V lookup: CDR1 WSHSY, CDR2 SAAADI. CDR3 in DNA: TGCGCCAGCAAGGAGTCCGGGGTGGGCACAGATACGCAGTATTTT. Translating gives CASKESGVGTDTQYF.